The source of this T cell receptor beta chain is a study of blood T cell repertoires in COVID-19 (dated by TCRdb to 2018 to 2020). With respect to the entire study: The collaborator samples originated in the United States, Italy and Spain and spanned the acute and convalescent phases of COVID-19. The prospective study material was composed of cDNA or gDNA derived from T cells, B-cell-depleted T cells, or PBMCs. Subjects who had been exposed to COVID-19, were actively infected with it, or had recovered from it provided the deeply sampled blood TCRbeta repertoires that made up the dataset. A freely available public database, intended as a resource for researchers studying the immune response to SARS-CoV-2, is where the repertoires were released. The samples were drawn from two sources: the first 160 participants of the ongoing ImmuneRACE study, and fewer than 1,500 subjects contributed by 6 global collaborators. Sample metadata almost always included a de-identified subject ID, COVID-19 status, age in years and sex. HLA class I and class II types, where available, came from metadata supplied by the sample provider rather than from assay-based typing. Points the paper makes about the study in general: The quantity of clinical and demographic metadata differed by source and by participant and was supplied without curation.

With regard to this clone: Its antigen is not yet known. The input lacks base qualities; no much larger clone sits a single base away.

There are 14 amino acids in the CDR3, from cysteine to phenylalanine inclusive. The read is trimmed to its CDR3 DNA, 42 bases read in frame from base 1. Per the germline V gene, SNHLY is the CDR1 and FYNNEI is the CDR2. V is pared back by 4 bases and J by 0 bases, with 7 bases lying between the germline termini. One collaborating source in Seattle enrolled patients while the patients were actively infected and followed the patients over time throughout the course of disease. Whole blood was collected in K2EDTA tubes by collaborating institutions according to the institutions' own protocols. For TCRbeta analysis, collaborators shipped samples in one of three forms: frozen whole blood, isolated PBMCs, or DNA extracted from either of those sample types. TCRbeta CDR3 regions were amplified from genomic DNA by means of the immunoSEQ Assay, a bias-controlled multiplex PCR. Per the source publication's procedure: The number of nucleated cells in each sample was estimated by amplification of reference gene primers within the assay. To quantify the absolute abundance of each unique TCRbeta CDR3 rearrangement, sequence reads were collapsed and filtered. For each sample, productive Simpson clonality was calculated by taking the square root of Simpson's diversity index across productive rearrangements. The source is immuneACCESS, and TCRdb retained only in-frame sequences with V and J called. Part of the clones is not carried over; for the studies checked, unresolved V genes explain less than half of this, and the remainder is unexplained. V and J calls and clone size come straight from that table; D and trimming were deduced from the DNA. The sample data list fewer than 350,000 clones, and around 90% of these were observed just once. In total, the top ten clones hold roughly 7.3% of the sample.

What was sequenced was peripheral blood. This TCR derives from a woman between 25 and 40 years old with COVID-19, enrolled during active disease. Here the chain combines TRBV2 and TRBJ1-3; no D gene is confidently identified. The CDR3 protein is CASSAGISGNTIYF. Read as DNA, the sequence is TGTGCCAGCAGTGCGGGTATCTCTGGAAACACCATATATTTT.